This T cell receptor beta chain was profiled in a study of cytomegalovirus exposure and HLA in healthy donors. Regarding the study as a whole: A previous analysis found most TCR beta V segments productive roughly 87% or roughly 30% of the time. The authors excluded some V segments, including TRBV6-2 and TRBV6-3, as indistinguishable.

Researchers ran the PCR with 60 Vbeta and 13 Jbeta primers. Some clones are missing from TCRdb's copy, which holds only in-frame ones; the method was immunoSEQ multiplex PCR. The sample holds about 160,000 clones, 70% to 80% seen once. The germline gives CDR1 MDHEN, CDR2 SYDVKM. Trimming pared 6 bases from V and 7 bases from J, leaving 12 bases between. The CDR3 is made up of 12 amino acids. With regard to this clone: Its target is not known.

The J gene is TRBJ1-2, the V gene TRBV28, with D possibly TRBD1 on 5 matching bases. The origin of this receptor is a man aged 25 to 40 in good health and CMV-seropositive. The source material was PBMCs. In DNA form, the CDR3 reads TGTGCCAGCAGGAAAGGAGGGGTTGGCTACACCTTC. It is translated as CASRKGGVGYTF.